The 21 T cell receptor beta chains reported below all come from one sample, sequenced in a study of blood T cells in healthy people across ages. PCR was performed a second time for roughly 7 to 11 cycles using a sample-barcoded 5' primer and a J-beta primer mix. TCRdb recomputed calls from the 5' RACE reads with MiXCR, one row per CDR3 protein. The sample consists of around 650,000 distinct CDR3 sequences, roughly 32% of them appearing once. The material sequenced was blood. The receptors shown here come from a woman aged 80 or over in good health.

This clonotype was picked up one time. This chain connects TRBV6-2 or TRBV6-3 to TRBJ1-6, with a weak D call TRBD1 (5 bases). The germline V and J ends were trimmed by 8 bases and 7 bases, with 12 bases remaining between them. This CDR3 is 13 amino acids long. The germline V gene encodes CDR1 MNHEY and CDR2 SVGEGT. The CDR3 here is CASSRGRNSPLHF. The DNA of the CDR3 is TGTGCCAGCTCACGGGGGAGAAATTCACCCCTCCACTTT.

The J gene is TRBJ1-4, the V gene TRBV6-1, with D possibly TRBD1 on 6 matching bases. From germline, CDR1 is MNHNS and CDR2 SASEGT. The length of the CDR3 is 18 residues. Trimming removed 4 bases at V and 3 bases at J, with 21 bases between. CDR3 coding DNA: TGTGCCAGCAGTGCTTCAACCGGGACAAATATTGCTAATGAAAAACTGTTTTTT. This translates into CASSASTGTNIANEKLFF.

With regard to this clonotype: This may be a read error: a much more frequent sequence differs by one nucleotide. The gene calls are TRBV6-2 or TRBV6-3 and TRBJ2-1, with TRBD2 matching over 10 bases. The DNA end is a closer match to TRBJ2-7, so the J assignment may be wrong. Germline CDR1 MNHEY, CDR2 SVGEGT. This CDR3 has 16 residues. DNA of the CDR3: TGTGCCAGCAGTTACGAAGCGGGGGGGACCTACAATGAGCAGTACTTC. This gives the protein CASSYEAGGTYNEQYF.

In its sample, this clonotype was seen many times. This chain joins TRBV6-1 and TRBJ1-6; D is unclear. The length of the CDR3 is 15 residues. The germline V gene encodes CDR1 MNHNS and CDR2 SASEGT. CDR3 amino acids: CGLSLDPRRNSPLHF. The DNA of the CDR3 is TGTGGACTCAGTCTCGACCCAAGACGTAATTCACCCCTCCACTTT.

This clonotype was recorded many times. DNA for the CDR3: TGCAGTGCTAGAGAGCTCGATCTAGCCAAAAACATTCAGTACTTC. Translated: CSARELDLAKNIQYF. The genes are TRBV20-1 and TRBJ2-4; D is ambiguous. This CDR3 contains 15 residues. The V gene lost 0 bases and the J gene lost 0 bases, with 9 bases spanning the gap. Germline lookup yields CDR1 DFQATT and CDR2 SNEGSKA (reference sequence).

Turning to this clonotype: This sequence may be a read error, since a much larger clone differs from it by one base. V and J are TRBV4-2 and TRBJ1-2; D ambiguous. CDR1 LGHNA and CDR2 YNFKEQ come from the germline V gene. This CDR3 region has 13 residues. Here the CDR3 DNA reads TGTGCCAGCAACCAAGATCAGCATCATGGCTACACCTTC. This gives the protein CASNQDQHHGYTF.

This clonotype was counted ten times or more. The chain uses TRBV12-3 or TRBV12-4 and TRBJ2-1; 10 bases align to TRBD2. Losses at the gene ends were 5 bases for V and 8 bases for J; bases not matched to a gene: 15. The CDR3 spans 17 residues. The CDR3 here is CASSRAGTSALGHEQFF. Written as DNA, the CDR3 is TGTGCCAGCAGTCGCGCCGGGACTAGCGCCCTAGGGCATGAGCAGTTCTTC.

The chain recombines TRBV21-1 with TRBJ2-7. TRBV21-1 represents a pseudogene. This CDR3 contains 14 residues. CDR3 bases: TGTGCCAGCAGCAAAGGGAGGACCTACTACGAGCAGTACTTC. It encodes CASSKGRTYYEQYF.

In this sample, this clonotype turned up a few times. The V call is TRBV5-1, the J call TRBJ2-7; 7 nucleotides line up with TRBD2. The CDR3 length is 15 residues. Germline V gene data show CDR1 as SGHRS and CDR2 as YFSETQ. V lost 5 bases, J lost 0 bases, and 8 bases stayed unmatched. The CDR3 region is CASRVGGITSYEQYF. CDR3 nucleotide sequence: TGCGCCAGCAGGGTGGGGGGGATCACCTCCTACGAGCAGTACTTC. Full variable domain (rest looked up from reference TRBV5-1 and TRBJ2-7): KAGVTQTPRYLIKTRGQQVTLSCSPISGHRSVSWYQQTPGQGLQFLFEYFSETQRNKGNFPGRFSGRQFSNSRSEMNVSTLELGDSALYLCASRVGGITSYEQYFGPGTRLTVT.

This clonotype was counted a few times. A read error may produce the germline difference seen at one junction end. V is TRBV7-2 and J is TRBJ2-2, with 8 nucleotides matching TRBD2. Per germline, CDR1 SGHTA and CDR2 FQGNSA. CDR3 length: 14 amino acids. CDR3 nucleotide sequence: TGTGCCAGCCGCTTAATACTAGCGGTCGGGGAGCTGTTTTTT. It codes for CASRLILAVGELFF.

V gene TRBV12-3 or TRBV12-4 combines with J gene TRBJ1-5; 7 nucleotides match TRBD1. J lost 2 bases, V lost 5 bases, and 18 bases had no gene match. The CDR3 has 19 residues. The CDR3 loop reads CASSPIGGGGGGRNQPQHF. As DNA, the CDR3 is TGTGCCAGCAGTCCCATAGGAGGGGGCGGGGGGGGGCGCAATCAGCCCCAGCATTTT.

This sequence joins TRBV11-2 and TRBJ2-7; the match to TRBD2 covers 7 bases. The trim removed 7 bases at V and 5 bases at J, leaving 5 bases unmatched. Looked up from germline, CDR1 is SGHAT and CDR2 is FQNNGV. The CDR3 sequence is 12 residues long. DNA of the CDR3: TGTGCCAGCACCCCGGGGGGAGACGAGCAGTACTTC. Translated, it gives CASTPGGDEQYF.

Regarding this clonotype: The junction does not match germline at one end; this may be a read error. The CDR3: CASSLGHKEAQYF. DNA of the CDR3: TGTGCCAGCAGCCTCGGACATAAAGAGGCCCAGTACTTC. This chain links TRBV11-2 with TRBJ2-5, with D maybe TRBD1 (5 bases). The CDR3 has 13 amino acids. The germline gives CDR1 SGHAT, CDR2 FQNNGV.

This clonotype was detected ten times or more. The chain is built from TRBV7-2 and TRBJ2-6; D gene unclear. Trimming stripped 6 bases from V and 2 bases from J, with 11 bases between. This CDR3 has 15 amino acids. Germline CDR1 SGHTA, CDR2 FQGNSA. CDR3 nucleotide sequence: TGTGCCAGCAGTGGGGATGTCCCTGGGGCCAACGTCCTGACTTTC. Residues: CASSGDVPGANVLTF.

The chain combines TRBV7-8 with TRBJ2-7; TRBD1 might be the D (6 bases). This CDR3 comprises 14 residues. Looked up from germline, CDR1 is SGHVS and CDR2 is FQNEAQ. V shed 6 bases and J shed 7 bases, with 19 bases lying between them. The CDR3 DNA reads TGTGCCAGCAGACGGACAGCCCAAACCCGGGAGCAGTACTTC. Translating gives CASRRTAQTREQYF.

The chain links TRBV14 to TRBJ1-1; a weak D match, TRBD1 (5 bases). The CDR3 spans 13 residues. Trimming pared 2 bases from V and 5 bases from J, leaving 9 bases between. The germline gives CDR1 SGHDN, CDR2 FVKESK. The CDR3 loop is CASSQRDRTEAFF. The CDR3 nucleotides are TGTGCCAGCAGCCAACGCGACAGAACTGAAGCTTTCTTT.

Regarding this clonotype: This may arise from a read error, as a much more abundant clone is one base away. The chain uses TRBV5-4 and TRBJ2-7, with 13 bases fitting TRBD2. The J call is in doubt because the DNA end fits TRBJ2-5 better. Germline CDR1 is SGHNT and CDR2 is YYREEE (reference sequence). CDR3 size: 16 residues. The CDR3 here is CAGSLSLAGGQETQYF. The CDR3 DNA follows: TGTGCCGGCAGCCTATCACTAGCGGGGGGGCAGGAGACCCAGTACTTC.

This CDR3 reads CASSVGQRYYEQYF. CDR3 DNA: TGTGCCAGCAGTGTGGGACAGCGGTACTACGAGCAGTACTTC. The chain couples TRBV2 to TRBJ2-7; TRBD1 aligns across 7 bases. The germline CDR1 and CDR2 sequences are SNHLY and FYNNEI. CDR3 length equals 14 residues. The J segment lost 3 bases and the V segment lost 4 bases, leaving 6 bases of the junction unmatched.

The rearrangement uses TRBV20-1 and TRBJ1-5, with 10 nucleotides matching TRBD1. This CDR3 is built from 14 residues. CDR1 is DFQATT and CDR2 is SNEGSKA in the germline V gene (reference sequence). The V and J ends lost 6 bases and 5 bases, in that order; junction bases with no gene match: 7. CDR3 region: CSAIRDRGDQPQHF. CDR3 nucleotides: TGCAGTGCAATCCGGGACAGGGGCGATCAGCCCCAGCATTTT.

As to this clonotype: A read error is possible here, since a much larger clone lies one base away. The rearrangement uses TRBV6-6 and TRBJ2-4; TRBD2 matches at 8 bases. The better agreement between TRBJ2-5 and the DNA end casts doubt on the J call. The V gene's germline CDR1 is MNHNY and CDR2 SVGAGI (reference sequence). The CDR3 contains 14 residues. The CDR3 bases are TGTGCCAGCAGTTACCGGGGGGGGTTGGGGACCCAGTACTTC. Amino acid sequence: CASSYRGGLGTQYF.

This clonotype came up many times. This chain connects TRBV6-1 to TRBJ2-4; 7 nucleotides align to TRBD1. Looked up from germline, CDR1 is MNHNS and CDR2 is SASEGT. With V trimmed by 6 bases and J by 0 bases, 5 bases remained unmatched. This CDR3 region has 15 residues. CDR3 residues: CASRTGATAKNIQYF. For the CDR3, the DNA is TGTGCCAGCAGAACAGGGGCCACAGCCAAAAACATTCAGTACTTC.